This is a list of T cell receptor beta chains from one sample in a study of shared clonotypes between healthy human individuals. The protocol was immunoSEQ multiplex PCR, while the TCRdb copy is restricted to in-frame clones and leaves out a portion. The profile shows around 340,000 clones, around four fifths of them singletons. Material: memory CD4+ T cells sorted from blood. Every receptor here comes from a young man in good health. The CDR3 runs from the conserved cysteine through the conserved F or W. D genes are given only for firm matches. Size values are once, few and many counts, or a class for expanded clones, and some rows have none.

>-|-|TRBJ1-2|TRBV7-2|14
TGTGCCAGCAGCTCGGGTTGGTCTGGGTACGGCTACACCTTC
CASSSGWSGYGYTF
>-|TRBD1|TRBJ2-1|TRBV27|14
TGTGCCAGCAGTTTCGCGGGACAGGGCAATGAGCAGTTCTTC
CASSFAGQGNEQFF
>-|-|TRBJ2-7|TRBV6-1|15
TGTGCCAGCAGTGTGCATCTCCGGGACATATACGAGCAGTACTTC
CASSVHLRDIYEQYF
>-|-|TRBJ2-7|TRBV4-3|14
TGCGCCAGCAGCCAAGATTACAGGGCCTACGAGCAGTACTTC
CASSQDYRAYEQYF
>once|-|TRBJ2-3|TRBV7-9|15
TGTGCCAGCAGCTCCCCGGGACTTAGCACAGATACGCAGTATTTT
CASSSPGLSTDTQYF
>-|-|TRBJ2-3|TRBV7-3|12
TGTGCCAGCAGCTTAGATAGAGATACGCAGTATTTT
CASSLDRDTQYF
>-|-|TRBJ2-5|TRBV5-5|13
TGTGCCAGCCACGGAGGGCCTGGAGAGACCCAGTACTTC
CASHGGPGETQYF
>once|-|TRBJ1-2|TRBV2|14
TGTGCCAGCACCGAGGAGGGGCTGAAAAGTGGCTACACCTTC
CASTEEGLKSGYTF
>-|-|TRBJ1-2|TRBV27|13
TGTGCCAGCAGTGACCGTGGGGGCCGGGGCTACACCTTC
CASSDRGGRGYTF
>few|TRBD1|TRBJ1-1|TRBV27|18
TGTGCCAGCAGTTTAACGATCAGGGGGCTGAGAATGAACACTGAAGCTTTCTTT
CASSLTIRGLRMNTEAFF
>-|TRBD2|TRBJ2-5|TRBV10-2|14
TGCGCCAGCGGGGAAGCGGGACTGGAAGAGACCCAGTACTTC
CASGEAGLEETQYF
>-|-|TRBJ2-7|TRBV2|13
TGTGCCAGCAGTCTCCCGGACAATTACGAGCAGTACTTC
CASSLPDNYEQYF
>-|-|TRBJ2-2|TRBV5-4|14
TGTGCCAGCAGCTTGGGCTTGAACACCGGGGAGCTGTTTTTT
CASSLGLNTGELFF
>-|-|TRBJ2-3|TRBV14|17
TGTGCCAGCAGCCAGAAAATTCTCTCATGGGGCGTTTATCCGCAGTATTTT
CASSQKILSWGVYPQYF
>-|-|TRBJ1-5|TRBV5-6|15
TGTGCCAGCAGCGACGGGGTGTCCAGCAATCAGCCCCAGCATTTT
CASSDGVSSNQPQHF
>-|-|TRBJ1-4|TRBV28|17
TGTGCCAGCAGTTTGTTTCAGGGGTTGGGAACTAATGAAAAACTGTTTTTT
CASSLFQGLGTNEKLFF
>-|TRBD1|TRBJ2-7|TRBV7-9|13
TGTGCCAGCAGCTTGGGACAGGGCCACGAGCAGTACTTC
CASSLGQGHEQYF
>few|-|TRBJ2-1|TRBV5-5|13
TGTGCCAGCAGCTCCACAGGTCTCAATGAGCAGTTCTTC
CASSSTGLNEQFF
>-|-|TRBJ2-1|TRBV7-9|16
TGTGCCAGCAGCTTAGGAGGTCCAAGCTCCTACAATGAGCAGTTCTTC
CASSLGGPSSYNEQFF
>few|TRBD2|TRBJ2-7|TRBV28|15
TGTGCCAGCAGTTCCCAGCGGGGGGACTCCTACGAGCAGTACTTC
CASSSQRGDSYEQYF
>many|-|TRBJ1-1|TRBV7-8|14
TGTGCCAGCAGCTCGGGGGCGCGAGACACTGAAGCTTTCTTT
CASSSGARDTEAFF
>-|TRBD1|TRBJ1-2|TRBV18|16
TGTGCCAGCTCACCCGGGACAGGGGGCATCCGCGATGGCTACACCTTC
CASSPGTGGIRDGYTF
>-|-|TRBJ2-3|TRBV5-4|15
TGTGCCAGCACGGATAGCGGAAGTTACACAGATACGCAGTATTTT
CASTDSGSYTDTQYF
>-|TRBD2|TRBJ2-5|TRBV7-2|18
TGTGCCAGCAGCTTAGGGGGGGTGCGTCTAGCGGGATTAGAGACCCAGTACTTC
CASSLGGVRLAGLETQYF